This paragraph covers one T cell receptor (beta chain) sequence. Its antigen is undetermined. Its ends do not fully match the called genes, so a read error is possible. The data were taken from a study of T cells in Graves' hyperthyroidism and ophthalmopathy. RNA transcripts served as the template for amplifying TCR beta CDR3 regions. Using the HTBI primer set, a first-round RT-PCR was run on the TCR CDR3. TCRdb re-derived calls from the multiplex PCR reads in MiXCR, one entry per CDR3 protein. The repertoire includes under 400,000 distinct CDR3 sequences, roughly 18% of them detected once, and less than 65% sits in the top ten. Germline V gene sequence: CDR1 LNHDA, CDR2 SQIVND (reference sequence). The CDR3 spans 16 residues. Study-wide points: Peripheral blood also featured most of the thyroid clonotypes expanded above 0.001. Prediction of ophthalmopathy progression came a median around 7.1 months pre-onset.

Stable Graves' hyperthyroidism denoted no ophthalmopathy progression over 18 months. Patients with uncontrolled infections, other autoimmune diseases, pregnancy or lactation were excluded. Sequenced material: blood. The TCR originated in a woman between 45 and 65 years old with Graves' hyperthyroidism. The V gene is TRBV19, the J gene TRBJ1-5; D call uncertain. CDR3 coding DNA: TGTGCCAGTAGTCTAGACCACCCTCCGTCACTCCAGCCCCAGCATTTT. Protein product: CASSLDHPPSLQPQHF. Full variable domain (missing parts from reference TRBV19 and TRBJ1-5): DGGITQSPKYLFRKEGQNVTLSCEQNLNHDAMYWYRQDPGQGLRLIYYSQIVNDFQKGDIAEGYSVSREKKESFPLTVTSAQKNPTAFYLCASSLDHPPSLQPQHFGDGTRLSIL.